The 27 T cell receptor beta chains presented below share a single source sample, sequenced in a study of blood T cell repertoires in COVID-19. Data came from immunoSEQ multiplex PCR; TCRdb stores just in-frame clones and leaves some out. In the table there are hundreds of thousands of clones, approximately 90% of which are singletons. The sequenced sample was PBMCs or T cells enriched from blood (not recorded which). The receptors were gathered from a man under 40 who had recovered from COVID-19.

This chain joins TRBV29-1 and TRBJ2-2; no reliable D call. The CDR3 contains 12 residues. Germline V gives CDR1 SQVTM, CDR2 ANQGSEA. The V end was cut by 0 bases, the J end by 8 bases, with 7 bases between. The CDR3 DNA reads as TGCAGCGTTGAAGAGACTTCGGGGGAGCTGTTTTTT. This codes for CSVEETSGELFF.

This chain connects TRBV5-1 to TRBJ2-5; D gene unclear. V was cut by 0 bases and J by 2 bases, with 8 bases left in between. Germline CDR1 reads SGHRS; CDR2 reads YFSETQ. The CDR3 has 14 residues. Here the CDR3 reads CASSLDKNQETQYF. Written as DNA, the CDR3 is TGCGCCAGCAGCTTGGACAAAAATCAAGAGACCCAGTACTTC.

This chain links TRBV2 with TRBJ2-2; TRBD2 agrees at 7 bases. Germline V gives CDR1 SNHLY, CDR2 FYNNEI. This CDR3 region has 14 residues. The V gene end was trimmed by 5 bases and the J gene end by 6 bases; junction bases not matched to a gene: 6. The CDR3 sequence is CASSRLAIAGELFF. Here the CDR3 DNA reads TGTGCCAGCAGTAGACTAGCTATTGCCGGGGAGCTGTTTTTT.

The chain has TRBV9 and TRBJ1-5; 9 bases match TRBD1. The CDR3 is made up of 15 amino acids. Germline assignment: CDR1 SGDLS and CDR2 YYNGEE. Trimming removed 0 bases from V and 5 bases from J; junction bases left unmatched: 3. The CDR3 nucleotides read TGTGCCAGCAGCGTAGATGGGACAGGGCATCAGCCCCAGCATTTT. This gives the protein CASSVDGTGHQPQHF.

Note on this clone: Other DNA sequences in the sample encode the same CDR3. This chain joins TRBV9 and TRBJ2-1; 10 bases align to TRBD2. J gave up 0 bases and V 3 bases, and 0 bases lay outside the gene matches. Per the germline V gene, CDR1 is SGDLS and CDR2 is YYNGEE. The CDR3 totals 15 residues. CDR3 sequence (DNA): TGTGCCAGCAGCGCTAGCGGGAGCTCCTACAATGAGCAGTTCTTC. Amino acid sequence: CASSASGSSYNEQFF.

The chain carries TRBV10-3 and TRBJ1-1; no clear D. The V gene lost 4 bases and the J gene lost 4 bases, with 4 bases spanning the gap. The CDR3 sequence is 11 residues long. Germline-derived CDR1 and CDR2 are ENHRY and SYGVKD. The CDR3 nucleotides read TGTGCCATCAGTGGAGGCACTGAAGCTTTCTTT. Its translation is CAISGGTEAFF.

The chain couples TRBV12-3 or TRBV12-4 to TRBJ2-1; 7 bases align to TRBD1. The CDR3 contains 13 residues. The trim removed 6 bases at V and 6 bases at J, leaving 5 bases unmatched. CDR3 loop: CASSPRQGNEQFF. The CDR3 DNA sequence: TGTGCCAGCAGCCCTAGACAGGGCAATGAGCAGTTCTTC.

The V gene is TRBV27, the J gene TRBJ2-3; weak D call: TRBD1 (5 bases). Germline V gives CDR1 MNHEY, CDR2 SMNVEV (reference sequence). V lost 5 bases and J lost 3, with 18 bases in between. This CDR3 has 16 residues. The CDR3 is CASSGAVSLETDTQYF. The CDR3 DNA is TGTGCCAGCAGTGGGGCAGTCTCTCTTGAGACAGATACGCAGTATTTT.

The chain combines TRBV9 with TRBJ1-3; no clear D. CDR3 length: 16 amino acids. Germline values: CDR1 SGDLS, CDR2 YYNGEE. Trimming left V 0 bases short and J 4 bases short, with 14 bases between. CDR3 nucleotides: TGTGCCAGCAGCGTAGATCCATCAGGTTCCGGAAACACCATATATTTT. Translated, it gives CASSVDPSGSGNTIYF.

The V call is TRBV4-2, the J call TRBJ2-2; D is perhaps TRBD2 (5 bases). CDR3 length: 15 residues. The V and J ends lost 3 bases and 4 bases respectively, with 12 bases between them. CDR1 LGHNA and CDR2 YNFKEQ come from the germline V gene. The CDR3 loop reads CASSQGGRGTGELFF. As DNA, the CDR3 is TGTGCCAGCAGCCAGGGTGGGAGAGGCACCGGGGAGCTGTTTTTT.

This clone was counted between two and nine times. The chain combines TRBV12-3 or TRBV12-4 with TRBJ1-2; D gene uncertain. The CDR3 runs 12 residues. The V end lost 3 bases, the J end lost 8 bases, and 10 bases lay between the germline ends. CDR3 sequence reads: CASSLSLGGYTF. Written as DNA, the CDR3 is TGTGCCAGCAGTTTGAGTTTGGGCGGCTACACCTTC.

The chain uses TRBV4-1 and TRBJ2-2; perhaps TRBD2 as D (6 bases). V was clipped by 1 base and J by 3 bases, with 15 bases between them. Germline V gene lookup returns CDR1 MGHRA and CDR2 YSYEKL. This CDR3 region has 17 residues. The CDR3 sequence is CASSQVSMGLYTGELFF. The CDR3 DNA reads TGCGCCAGCAGCCAAGTAAGCATGGGACTTTACACCGGGGAGCTGTTTTTT.

This clone was seen a single time. This sequence joins TRBV24-1 and TRBJ2-2; TRBD1 agrees at 8 bases. Germline V gene data show CDR1 as KGHDR and CDR2 as SFDVKD. The CDR3 runs to 16 residues. V was clipped by 4 bases and J by 1 base; unmatched bases: 4. The DNA for the CDR3 is TGTGCCACCAGTGACGCCGGGACAGGGAACACCGGGGAGCTGTTTTTT. Protein: CATSDAGTGNTGELFF.

V is TRBV28 and J is TRBJ2-5; a possible D gene is TRBD1 (6 bases). This CDR3 is built from 11 residues. Per germline, CDR1 MDHEN and CDR2 SYDVKM. Trimming cost V 10 bases and J 4 bases, with 10 bases left between them. The CDR3: CAISGVETQYF. CDR3 DNA sequence: TGTGCCATCTCAGGGGTAGAGACCCAGTACTTC.

The CDR3 region is CASRSRVFTEAFF. As DNA, the CDR3 is TGTGCCAGCAGGTCCAGGGTTTTCACTGAAGCTTTCTTT. The chain links TRBV6-5 to TRBJ1-1, with D possibly being TRBD1 (5 bases). This CDR3 comprises 13 residues. Per the germline V gene, CDR1 is MNHEY and CDR2 is SVGAGI. Trimming removed 6 bases from V and 4 bases from J, with 12 bases in between.

The genes are TRBV28 and TRBJ1-1; TRBD1 aligns across 7 bases. V gave up 5 bases and J gave up 0 bases; unmatched junction bases: 12. CDR1 and CDR2 (germline): MDHEN, SYDVKM. The CDR3 has 17 amino acids. The CDR3 coding sequence is TGTGCCAGCAGTCCCCCCTCGGGACAGAGTATGAACACTGAAGCTTTCTTT. This translates into CASSPPSGQSMNTEAFF.

This sequence joins TRBV18 and TRBJ1-5; the D gene is possibly TRBD1 (5 bases). Per germline, CDR1 KGHSH and CDR2 LQKENI. V was clipped by 5 bases and J by 5 bases, with 10 bases between them. The CDR3 covers 13 residues. This chain's CDR3 is CASSYGGDQPQHF. The CDR3 DNA follows: TGTGCCAGCTCATACGGGGGGGATCAGCCCCAGCATTTT. Full variable domain (outside the CDR3, taken from reference TRBV18 and TRBJ1-5): NAGVMQNPRHLVRRRGQEARLRCSPMKGHSHVYWYRQLPEEGLKFMVYLQKENIIDESGMPKERFSAEFPKEGPSILRIQQVVRGDSAAYFCASSYGGDQPQHFGDGTRLSIL.

The chain recombines TRBV5-5 with TRBJ2-7; 7 nucleotides line up with TRBD2. The CDR3 is made up of 16 amino acids. Per the germline V gene, CDR1 is SGHKS and CDR2 is YYEKEE (reference sequence). Trimming at V came to 2 bases and at J to 0 bases, leaving 8 bases not matched to a gene. The CDR3, as DNA: TGTGCCAGCAGCTTTAACCAGCGGGATATCTCCTACGAGCAGTACTTC. It specifies CASSFNQRDISYEQYF.

This sequence joins TRBV19 and TRBJ2-1; 13 bases match TRBD2. Unmatched junction bases numbered 0, after V lost 1 base and J lost 6 bases. This CDR3 has 15 residues. Per the germline V gene, CDR1 is LNHDA and CDR2 is SQIVND (reference sequence). The CDR3 loop is CASSIGTSGSNEQFF. The CDR3 bases are TGTGCCAGTAGTATAGGGACTAGCGGGAGCAATGAGCAGTTCTTC.

The chain employs TRBV19 and TRBJ1-6; the D gene is possibly TRBD1 (5 bases). Looked up from germline, CDR1 is LNHDA and CDR2 is SQIVND (reference sequence). With 3 bases removed from V and 11 bases from J, the gap between germline ends came to 14 bases. CDR3 size: 14 residues. The CDR3 DNA reads as TGTGCCAGTAGTATCGGGGGAAGCGGGGCACCCCTCCACTTT. Translation: CASSIGGSGAPLHF.

The CDR3 bases are TGTGCCAGCAGCTTGGGGAGCGGGGAGCTGTTTTTT. Translation gives CASSLGSGELFF. V and J are TRBV5-6 and TRBJ2-2; D is ambiguous. The CDR3 extends over 12 amino acids. The V gene's germline CDR1 is SGHDT and CDR2 YYEEEE. The V end lost 0 bases, the J end lost 7 bases, and 4 bases lay between the germline ends. Drawing the rest from reference TRBV5-6 and TRBJ2-2, the complete variable domain is DAGVTQSPTHLIKTRGQQVTLRCSPKSGHDTVSWYQQALGQGPQFIFQYYEEEERQRGNFPDRFSGHQFPNYSSELNVNALLLGDSALYLCASSLGSGELFFGEGSRLTVL.

V and J are TRBV4-1 and TRBJ2-5; D is perhaps TRBD1 (5 bases). CDR1 is MGHRA, CDR2 YSYEKL, per germline. V was shortened by 0 bases and J by 5 bases, with 16 bases between the two germline ends. The CDR3 is 16 amino acids. The chain's CDR3 is CASSQEGVRFLETQYF. CDR3 nucleotides: TGCGCCAGCAGCCAAGAAGGGGTTAGATTCCTGGAGACCCAGTACTTC.

The gene calls are TRBV19 and TRBJ1-5; D perhaps matches TRBD1 (6 bases). The V end was cut by 3 bases, the J end by 0 bases, with 18 bases between. Germline V lookup: CDR1 LNHDA, CDR2 SQIVND (reference sequence). The CDR3 is made up of 18 amino acids. The DNA for the CDR3 is TGTGCCAGTAGTATCGGTCTTACAGGGTCCTTTAGCAATCAGCCCCAGCATTTT. It codes for CASSIGLTGSFSNQPQHF. The complete variable domain, with remaining parts taken from reference TRBV19 and TRBJ1-5, reads DGGITQSPKYLFRKEGQNVTLSCEQNLNHDAMYWYRQDPGQGLRLIYYSQIVNDFQKGDIAEGYSVSREKKESFPLTVTSAQKNPTAFYLCASSIGLTGSFSNQPQHFGDGTRLSIL.

The rearrangement links TRBV10-3 to TRBJ2-5, with 8 bases fitting TRBD2. Germline V lookup: CDR1 ENHRY, CDR2 SYGVKD. Trimming cost V 11 bases and J 5 bases; bases outside gene matches: 10. The CDR3 extends over 13 amino acids. In nucleotides, the CDR3 is TGTGCCCACCGCGGTAGCGGGATGGAGACCCAGTACTTC. This sequence encodes CAHRGSGMETQYF.

The V gene is TRBV3-1 (or the pseudogene TRBV3-2), the J gene TRBJ2-3; tentatively, D is TRBD1 (6 bases). Germline V gene data show CDR1 as LGHDT and CDR2 as YNNKEL (reference sequence). V was shortened by 3 bases and J by 6 bases, with 13 bases between the two germline ends. The CDR3 is made up of 14 amino acids. In nucleotides, the CDR3 is TGTGCCAGCAGCCATACAGGGTTAGGGGATACGCAGTATTTT. As protein: CASSHTGLGDTQYF.

The gene calls are TRBV7-2 and TRBJ2-5, with TRBD1 identical over 8 bases. After removal of 5 bases from V and 1 base from J, the junction contained 9 bases not matched to a gene. The germline CDR1 and CDR2 sequences are SGHTA and FQGNSA. The CDR3 contains 16 residues. The CDR3 DNA follows: TGTGCCAGCAGCGACAAAGACAGGGGAGGCCAAGAGACCCAGTACTTC. Translated, it gives CASSDKDRGGQETQYF.

This clone was observed many times. This rearrangement joins TRBV7-7 to TRBJ2-2, with D tentatively TRBD1 (6 bases). Germline CDR1 is SSHAT and CDR2 is FNYEAQ (reference sequence). This CDR3 is 15 amino acids long. The CDR3 spells CATSTGREGTGELFF. CDR3 bases: TGTGCTACCAGCACAGGGAGAGAGGGCACCGGGGAGCTGTTTTTT.